The text below deals with one TCR beta chain. Source study methods: Amplifying reference gene primers gave estimates of nucleated cell counts. Generated by immunoSEQ multiplex PCR, the TCRdb table keeps only in-frame clones and is missing some. V and J calls and clone size follow that table, whereas D and trimming were derived from the DNA. Here the sample spans about 77,000 clones, about 91% being singletons. This CDR3 has 15 residues. Per the germline V gene, CDR1 is SNHLY and CDR2 is FYNNEI. The J segment lost 2 bases and the V segment lost 9 bases, leaving 7 bases of the junction unmatched. The sample is drawn from a study of blood T cell repertoires in COVID-19. The wider study: COVID-19 samples from acute and convalescent phases originated in the United States, Italy and Spain. PBMCs, B-cell-depleted T cells, or T cells were the source of the cDNA or gDNA that made up the material.

This sequence was found in a woman over 75 with acute or convalescent COVID-19. The chain carries TRBV2 and TRBJ1-5, with 10 bases identical to TRBD1. The material sequenced was peripheral blood. The CDR3 region is CASIGGTGGNQPQHF. The CDR3 nucleotides are TGTGCCAGTATAGGTGGGACAGGGGGCAATCAGCCCCAGCATTTT.